This T cell receptor beta chain was sequenced during a study of graft-versus-host responses after intestinal transplantation. Study details: All recipients were given anti-thymocyte globulin induction, and tacrolimus and steroids were then administered for about three years. Overall study findings and caveats: GvH clonotypes were identified within recipient marrow, with a subset emerging first in ileum or blood. When patients had graft-donor T cell macrochimerism, their allografts held high graft-versus-host to host-versus-graft clonal ratios. Peak circulating GvH clone levels were associated with early post-transplant HvG declines.

Comment on this clone: Its antigen is currently unknown.

The table came from immunoSEQ multiplex PCR; TCRdb's copy has only in-frame clones and leaves some out. The sample holds around 100,000 clones, roughly 93% seen once. This TCR was sampled from a human donor who received an intestinal transplant. The sequenced sample was unstimulated CD8+ T cells sorted from spleen or lymph node cells, obtained before intestinal transplant.

The CDR3 is CASSLPGLPGELFF. CDR3 nucleotides: TGTGCCAGCAGCCTCCCGGGACTACCCGGGGAGCTGTTTTTT. This chain uses TRBV14 with TRBJ2-2; TRBD2 matches 7 bases. Trimming removed 4 bases from V and 6 bases from J; junction bases left unmatched: 5. CDR1 and CDR2 (germline): SGHDN, FVKESK. The CDR3 totals 14 residues.